The source of this T cell receptor beta chain is a study of cytomegalovirus exposure and HLA in healthy donors. Study at large: The same platform used for the 600 to 750 first-cohort repertoires was also used for the 130 or so validation repertoires, as a later analysis reported.

In the case of this clone: Its antigen is currently unknown.

The V and J ends lost 6 bases and 2 bases, in that order; junction bases with no gene match: 3. This CDR3 spans 13 amino acids. Germline loops: CDR1 LNHDA, CDR2 SQIVND (reference sequence). Findings and limits, study-wide: Using the classifier, cytomegalovirus status was reportedly diagnosed with high specificity and sensitivity. According to the study, 160 or so TCR beta chains were cytomegalovirus-associated.

Donors came from a validation cohort of some 110 subjects, distinct from the first 666-subject cohort. Measured with immunoSEQ multiplex PCR; TCRdb has only the in-frame clones, and not every one. The sample lists 60,000 to 85,000 clones; roughly 94% were seen once. V and J are TRBV19 and TRBJ1-1; 7 nucleotides align to TRBD1. Material for sequencing was PBMCs. The TCR comes from a man in his late teens or twenties in good health and CMV-seropositive. The CDR3 sequence is CASRGTANTEAFF. The CDR3 bases are TGTGCCAGTAGAGGGACAGCTAACACTGAAGCTTTCTTT.